This T cell receptor beta chain came from a study of OX40 agonist ivuxolimab in advanced cancers. Study-wide context: Aged about 23 to 90 with a mean of about 63 years, they were roughly 83% male. Enrollees could have had prior anti-PD-1, anti-PD-L1 or anti-CTLA-4 therapy, which more than 30% had received.

Of note for this clone: Its target is unknown.

The germline V gene encodes CDR1 KGHSY and CDR2 FQNENV. V lost 0 bases, J lost 1 base, and 6 bases lay in between. The CDR3 sequence is 14 residues long. Study-level findings and limits: Among some nonresponders, normalized T-cell clonal expansion was also low. The study found that CD8+ T cells averaged more expanded clones than CD4+.

Produced via immunoSEQ multiplex PCR; TCRdb's table is partial and in-frame only. The table shows over 60,000 clones, with about 89% occurring only once. The origin of this receptor is an adult with an advanced solid tumor such as melanoma, head and neck, liver or kidney cancer. The V and J genes are TRBV16 and TRBJ1-1, with D hard to call. Sequenced here: CD4+ or CD8+ T cells sorted from blood, sampled in a trial of the OX40 agonist ivuxolimab. The CDR3 bases are TGTGCCAGCAGCCAATCGAGAGGGAACACTGAAGCTTTCTTT. It translates to CASSQSRGNTEAFF.